This TCR beta chain originates from a study of early T cells in non-severe SARS-CoV-2 infection (dated by TCRdb to the early 2020s). A note on the overall study: Because TCR sequencing relied on bulk RNA taken from unsorted whole blood, pairing of alpha and beta chains was not possible. The paper as a whole reports these results and caveats: Matching against VDJdb was skewed toward anti-spike CD8 responses, likely underestimated virus-specific expansions, and missed private and CD4 specificities.

This clonotype showed up just a few times. The specificity of this receptor is unknown. Base qualities are not at hand, and no much larger clone is one base apart. Library prep was done by 5' RACE. TCRdb lists the instrument as NextSeq 500. Unique molecular identifiers were attached to individual cDNA molecules in the TCR library protocol so that sequencing error and PCR bias could be corrected. TCR alpha and beta chains were both sequenced, and the abundances of alpha and beta sequences in each sample were closely correlated with each other. As for the original processing: Decombinator V4 was used to annotate the V gene, J gene and CDR3 of the TCR sequences. Expanded TCRs were defined as changing significantly between any two time points under a Poisson model with p below 0.0001. TCR abundances were normalised to the total number of TCRs sequenced per sample and expressed as counts per million. MAIT TCRs were defined by TRAV1-2 paired with TRAJ12, TRAJ20 or TRAJ33, and iNKT TCRs by TRAV10 paired with TRAJ18. VDJdb, accessed 1 November 2021, was searched for CMV, EBV and SARS-CoV-2 annotated TCRs, excluding TCRs annotated for multiple antigens. TCRdb applied fastp at Q25 and MiXCR to the public reads, then kept only in-frame beta chains. Each CDR3 protein appears once, grouped with its most common genes and DNA. In this record, the V and J calls reflect TCRdb's handling and not the investigators' own analysis. This sample comprises 40,000 to 55,000 distinct CDR3 sequences, 23% of them detected only once. About 4.6% of the sample lies in the top ten.

Germline trimming amounts to 5 bases on V and 0 bases on J, with 12 as the count of junction bases outside the gene matches. CDR3 length: 17 amino acids, cysteine to phenylalanine. CDR3 DNA is the only sequence kept; it has 51 bases, read in frame from the first base. CDR1 and CDR2, looked up from the germline V gene, are SGHVS and FNYEAQ. This was a case-control study nested in a cohort of healthcare workers in London, UK, who had nasopharyngeal swab PCR tests and blood samples taken every week. Between 23 and 31 March 2020, the week of the UK lockdown, healthcare workers were enrolled and then followed up weekly for as long as 16 weeks.

The V and J genes are TRBV7-6 and TRBJ1-1, and TRBD1 aligns with 7 junction nucleotides. The source is an adult who was a healthcare worker with PCR-confirmed SARS-CoV-2 infection or an uninfected control (not recorded which). This material consisted of whole blood, taken at baseline. The CDR3: CASSPPTGQPMNTEAFF. The nucleotides are TGTGCCAGCAGCCCTCCAACGGGACAGCCCATGAACACTGAAGCTTTCTTT.